This record covers a single T cell receptor (beta chain). Per germline, CDR1 SGHTA and CDR2 FQGNSA. CDR3 size: 14 residues. V lost 5 bases, J lost 7 bases, and 5 bases stayed unmatched. This sample was taken from a study of blood T cell repertoires in COVID-19. In the study overall: Italy, Spain and the United States were the sources of the convalescent and acute COVID-19 samples. T cells, B-cell-depleted T cells, or PBMCs supplied cDNA or gDNA.

In the authors' methods: Quantification of nucleated cells was approximated via reference gene primer amplification. Assay: immunoSEQ multiplex PCR; the TCRdb copy retains only in-frame clones and omits some. V, J and clone size reflect that table, while D and trimming were determined from the DNA. The profile shows more than 45,000 clones, approximately 84% of them singletons. The TCR sequence derives from a human donor with active COVID-19. The donor label of this sample is uncertain. The V and J genes are TRBV7-2 and TRBJ1-5, with 10 bases that match TRBD1. Sequencing was done on a sample of peripheral blood. CDR3 in DNA: TGTGCCAGCAGCCCGGGGACAGGGGTGCAGCCCCAGCATTTT. As protein: CASSPGTGVQPQHF.